The clone carrying this T cell receptor (beta chain) has a handful of counts. The antigen is undetermined. TCRdb re-called the 5' RACE reads through MiXCR, storing one row per CDR3 protein. The repertoire holds hundreds of thousands of distinct CDR3 sequences, with 10% as singletons. These data belong to a study of CD8 T cells in ankylosing spondylitis. Study results and caveats: Significantly higher representation of disease-linked clones was reported for matched ankylosing spondylitis synovial fluid. For ankylosing spondylitis blood, a TCR beta motif of roughly 8 highly homologous variants appeared characteristic.

Germline CDR1 is SGHTA and CDR2 is FQGNSA. This CDR3 has 15 residues. The V segment lost 0 bases and the J segment 6 bases; nucleotides outside the gene matches: 1. The material sequenced was blood, either unsorted or a sorted T cell fraction (not recorded which). This receptor was taken from a male donor with ankylosing spondylitis or in good health (not recorded which). The rearrangement links TRBV7-2 to TRBJ2-2, with 10 bases lining up with TRBD2. The CDR3 here is CASSLAAGGPGELFF. The DNA of the CDR3 is TGTGCCAGCAGCTTAGCAGCGGGGGGGCCCGGGGAGCTGTTTTTT.